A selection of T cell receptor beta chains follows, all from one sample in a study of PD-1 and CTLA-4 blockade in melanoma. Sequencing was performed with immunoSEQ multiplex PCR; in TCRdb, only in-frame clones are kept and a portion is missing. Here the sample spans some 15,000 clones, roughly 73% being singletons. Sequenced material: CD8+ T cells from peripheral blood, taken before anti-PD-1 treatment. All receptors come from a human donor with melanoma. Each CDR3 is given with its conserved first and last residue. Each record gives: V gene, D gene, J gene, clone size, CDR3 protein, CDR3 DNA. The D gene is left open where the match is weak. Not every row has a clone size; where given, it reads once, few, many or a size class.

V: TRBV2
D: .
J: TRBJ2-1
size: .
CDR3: CASRSTEQFF
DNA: TGTGCCAGCAGGAGCACTGAGCAGTTCTTC

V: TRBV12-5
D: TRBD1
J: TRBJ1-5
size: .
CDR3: CASGYLDRAGGNQPQHF
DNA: TGTGCTAGTGGCTACTTGGACAGGGCTGGCGGGAATCAGCCCCAGCATTTT

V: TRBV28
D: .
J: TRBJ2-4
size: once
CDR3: CASRDAGVKNIQYF
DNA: TGTGCCAGCAGGGACGCGGGTGTCAAAAACATTCAGTACTTC

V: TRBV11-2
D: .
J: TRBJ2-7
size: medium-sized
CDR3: CASSLSPPPTYEQYF
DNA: TGTGCCAGCAGCTTATCCCCGCCGCCTACCTACGAGCAGTACTTC

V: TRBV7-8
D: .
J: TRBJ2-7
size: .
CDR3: CASSSPGLYYEQYF
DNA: TGTGCCAGCAGCTCCCCGGGACTGTACTACGAGCAGTACTTC

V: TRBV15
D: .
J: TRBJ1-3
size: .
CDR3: CATSRPAGISGNTIYF
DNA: TGTGCCACCAGCAGGCCCGCCGGGATCTCTGGAAACACCATATATTTT

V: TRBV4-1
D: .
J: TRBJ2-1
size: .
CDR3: CASSQDGGNNYNEQFF
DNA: TGCGCCAGCAGCCAAGATGGCGGGAACAATTACAATGAGCAGTTCTTC

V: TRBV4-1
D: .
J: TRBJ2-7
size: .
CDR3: CASSPSGATYEQYF
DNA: TGCGCCAGCAGCCCCTCGGGAGCCACCTACGAGCAGTACTTC

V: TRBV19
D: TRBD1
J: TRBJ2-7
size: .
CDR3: CASSTSGTGVYEQYF
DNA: TGTGCCAGTAGTACTTCCGGGACAGGGGTTTACGAGCAGTACTTC

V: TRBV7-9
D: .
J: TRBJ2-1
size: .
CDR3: CASSLDRVSYNEQFF
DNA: TGTGCCAGCAGCTTAGACAGGGTATCCTACAATGAGCAGTTCTTC

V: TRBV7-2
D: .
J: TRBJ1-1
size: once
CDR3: CASSFSSVYTEAFF
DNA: TGTGCCAGCAGCTTTTCGTCGGTTTACACTGAAGCTTTCTTT

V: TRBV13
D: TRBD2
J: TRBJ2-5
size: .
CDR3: CASSRTSGPLEGETQYF
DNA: TGTGCCAGCAGCAGGACTAGCGGGCCCTTAGAAGGGGAGACCCAGTACTTC

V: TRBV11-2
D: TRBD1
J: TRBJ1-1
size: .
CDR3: CASSLVTGGGTEAFF
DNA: TGTGCCAGCAGCTTAGTGACAGGGGGTGGGACTGAAGCTTTCTTT

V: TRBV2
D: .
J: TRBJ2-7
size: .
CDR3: CASSGSRDRTTPQHSYEQYF
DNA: TGTGCCAGCAGCGGCTCGCGGGACAGAACAACACCTCAGCACTCCTACGAGCAGTACTTC

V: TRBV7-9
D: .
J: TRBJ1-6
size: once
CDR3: CASSSPVRGTYNSPLHF
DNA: TGTGCCAGCAGCTCACCGGTACGGGGAACCTATAATTCACCCCTCCACTTT

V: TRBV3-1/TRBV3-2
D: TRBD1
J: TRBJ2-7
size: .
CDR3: CASSQESTPGQGAYEQYF
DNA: TGTGCCAGCAGCCAAGAGTCGACCCCGGGACAGGGGGCCTACGAGCAGTACTTC

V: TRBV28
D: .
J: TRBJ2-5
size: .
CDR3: CASSLGTLGETQYF
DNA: TGTGCCAGCAGTTTGGGTACCTTGGGGGAGACCCAGTACTTC